A single sample gave rise to the 26 T cell receptor beta chains below, sequenced in a study of blood T cells in healthy people across ages. A second PCR, run for about 6 to 11 cycles, used a sample-barcoded 5' primer plus a J-beta primer mix. TCRdb passed the 5' RACE reads through MiXCR, listing each CDR3 protein once. The table records hundreds of thousands of distinct CDR3 sequences, about half of them present only once. Sample: blood. These receptors all stem from a woman aged 55-70 years in good health.

The J gene is TRBJ2-1, the V gene TRBV4-1, with 12 bases identical to TRBD2. In germline, CDR1 is MGHRA, CDR2 YSYEKL. The CDR3 covers 16 residues. V lost 4 bases to trimming and J lost 5 bases; unmatched junction nucleotides: 6. The CDR3 is CASSLGRTSGDNEQFF. The CDR3, as DNA: TGCGCCAGCAGCCTTGGCAGGACTAGCGGGGACAATGAGCAGTTCTTC.

This clonotype was picked up one time. The CDR3 sequence is CASSMGPSVSYEQFF. CDR3 nucleotide sequence: TGTGCCAGCAGCATGGGACCGAGTGTTTCCTACGAGCAGTTCTTC. The V and J genes are TRBV7-6 and TRBJ2-1, with D perhaps matching TRBD1 or TRBD2 (5 bases each). V was pared by 5 bases and J by 10 bases, with 21 bases between. The CDR3 is made up of 15 amino acids. Germline V gives CDR1 SGHVS, CDR2 FNYEAQ.

The J gene is TRBJ2-1, the V gene TRBV7-3; TRBD2 aligns across 7 bases. After removal of 0 bases from V and 6 bases from J, the junction contained 14 bases not matched to a gene. The germline gives CDR1 SGHTA, CDR2 FQGTGA. The length of the CDR3 is 18 residues. CDR3 DNA: TGTGCCAGCAGCTTAACGTGGGGGGGAGGGCCCCGGAGCAATGAGCAGTTCTTC. It yields the protein CASSLTWGGGPRSNEQFF.

The chain links TRBV7-2 to TRBJ1-6; D is undetermined. CDR1 and CDR2 (germline): SGHTA, FQGNSA. The CDR3 runs to 12 residues. The CDR3 here is CATKLSNSPLHF. The DNA of the CDR3 is TGTGCTACCAAGCTTAGTAATTCACCCCTCCACTTT.

CDR3 nucleotides: TGCGCCAGCAGCTTGGAGGGACAGGGTTTCAGGGGCTACACCTTC. Encoded protein: CASSLEGQGFRGYTF. The rearrangement uses TRBV5-1 and TRBJ1-2; TRBD1 matches at 9 bases. V lost 0 bases and J lost 8; bases outside the gene matches: 8. CDR3 length: 15 amino acids. Looked up from germline, CDR1 is SGHRS and CDR2 is YFSETQ.

The CDR3: CASSPPGGDEQYF. The CDR3 coding sequence is TGTGCCAGCTCACCACCCGGGGGCGACGAGCAGTACTTC. The chain links TRBV18 to TRBJ2-7; the D gene could be TRBD1 or TRBD2 (6 bases each). Germline loops: CDR1 KGHSH, CDR2 LQKENI. Trimming removed 0 bases at V and 5 bases at J, with 8 bases between. This CDR3 is 13 amino acids long.

CDR3 DNA sequence: TGTGCCAGCAGCTTAGTGGCGGGAGGGCCTGGGTCCTACGAGCAGTACTTC. This codes for CASSLVAGGPGSYEQYF. V is TRBV7-2 and J is TRBJ2-7, with 9 positions matching TRBD2. The CDR3 contains 17 residues. The germline V gene encodes CDR1 SGHTA and CDR2 FQGNSA. V was clipped by 1 base and J by 1 base; unmatched bases: 8.

V is TRBV7-2 and J is TRBJ2-7; TRBD1 might be the D (6 bases). CDR1 is SGHTA, CDR2 FQGNSA, per germline. The CDR3 spans 15 residues. V was pared by 2 bases and J by 3 bases, with 14 bases between. The DNA of the CDR3 is TGTGCCAGCAGCTTATTACAGGGTCTACGCTACGAGCAGTACTTC. This gives the protein CASSLLQGLRYEQYF.

This clonotype has just a few counts. The genes are TRBV20-1 and TRBJ2-7, with D perhaps matching TRBD1 or TRBD2 (7 bases each). Germline V gene lookup returns CDR1 DFQATT and CDR2 SNEGSKA (reference sequence). V was clipped by 6 bases and J by 7 bases, with 13 bases between them. The CDR3 spans 11 residues. The CDR3 loop is CSAGGTEEQYF. CDR3 sequence (DNA): TGCAGTGCCGGGGGGACAGAAGAGCAGTACTTC.

This chain uses TRBV27 with TRBJ2-3; 7 bases map to TRBD2. The CDR3 sequence is 17 residues long. Trimming at V came to 5 bases and at J to 1 base, leaving 12 bases not matched to a gene. Germline-derived CDR1 and CDR2 are MNHEY and SMNVEV (reference sequence). DNA of the CDR3: TGTGCCAGCAGTCTACCGCCCTCTAGCGGCCGCACAGATACGCAGTATTTT. Its protein product is CASSLPPSSGRTDTQYF.

This clonotype was seen only a few times. V usage is TRBV7-2 and J usage is TRBJ2-5; TRBD1 matches 9 bases. CDR3 length: 16 residues. Trimming removed 4 bases from V and 8 bases from J; junction bases left unmatched: 14. Germline CDR1 SGHTA, CDR2 FQGNSA. The CDR3 bases are TGTGCCAGCAGCTCTAGGGGACGGACAGGGGTCCCTACCCAGTACTTC. Protein product: CASSSRGRTGVPTQYF.

CDR3 sequence reads: CASTGSSERGRDTQYF. CDR3 nucleotides: TGTGCCAGCACCGGCTCCAGTGAAAGGGGGAGAGATACGCAGTATTTT. The rearrangement links TRBV4-2 to TRBJ2-3; D may be TRBD1 (6 bases). V was clipped by 7 bases and J by 5 bases, with 22 bases between them. The CDR3 sequence is 16 residues long. The germline V gene encodes CDR1 LGHNA and CDR2 YNFKEQ.

A few counts support this clonotype. V is TRBV14 and J is TRBJ1-2; 8 bases fit TRBD1. This CDR3 spans 15 amino acids. After removal of 3 bases from V and 4 bases from J, the junction contained 7 bases not matched to a gene. Germline CDR1 reads SGHDN; CDR2 reads FVKESK. CDR3 DNA sequence: TGTGCCAGCAGCCAGGGCACAGGGGGTGCCTATGGCTACACCTTC. Amino acid sequence: CASSQGTGGAYGYTF.

The chain links TRBV20-1 to TRBJ2-1; maybe TRBD2 (6 bases). The CDR3 consists of 14 residues. Germline V gene sequence: CDR1 DFQATT, CDR2 SNEGSKA (reference sequence). Trimming left V 4 bases short and J 1 base short, with 11 bases between. As DNA, the CDR3 is TGCAGTGCTATGCGGCTAGCGTCCTACAATGAGCAGTTCTTC. Translation: CSAMRLASYNEQFF.

The rearrangement uses TRBV7-8 and TRBJ2-5; D is uncertain. The CDR3 is made up of 16 amino acids. V gave up 2 bases and J gave up 0 bases, with 13 bases separating them. The germline V gene has CDR1 SGHVS and CDR2 FQNEAQ. CDR3 sequence: CASSLRSASYQETQYF. CDR3 nucleotides: TGTGCCAGCAGCTTAAGGTCCGCTTCGTACCAAGAGACCCAGTACTTC.

Only a few counts were recorded for this clonotype. CDR3 DNA: TGTGCCAGCAGCCCGGACAGAAACATTCAGTACTTC. This encodes CASSPDRNIQYF. This chain uses TRBV7-9 with TRBJ2-4, with a possible D match to TRBD1 (6 bases). The germline gives CDR1 SEHNR, CDR2 FQNEAQ (reference sequence). V was cut by 5 bases and J by 6 bases, with 8 bases left in between. This CDR3 comprises 12 residues.

This clonotype turned up a few times. J is TRBJ2-4 and V is TRBV5-4; D is ambiguous. The CDR3 length is 13 residues. Trimming removed 4 bases from V and 7 bases from J, with 12 bases in between. Germline values: CDR1 SGHNT, CDR2 YYREEE (reference sequence). The CDR3 coding sequence is TGTGCCAGCAGCGCCGGGCCCCTGAACATTCAGTACTTC. Its translation is CASSAGPLNIQYF.

This clonotype turned up a few times. The V gene is TRBV6-2 or TRBV6-3, the J gene TRBJ2-7; 12 nucleotides line up with TRBD1. J lost 12 bases, V lost 4 bases, and 4 bases had no gene match. This CDR3 region has 12 residues. Germline values: CDR1 MNHEY, CDR2 SVGEGT. Here the CDR3 DNA reads TGTGCCAGCAGTTTCCGGGACAGGGGGCCGTACTTC. Protein product: CASSFRDRGPYF.

V usage is TRBV9 and J usage is TRBJ2-5; D is perhaps TRBD1 (5 bases). The DNA matches TRBJ2-7 better at its end, which makes the J call doubtful. Germline CDR1 reads SGDLS; CDR2 reads YYNGEE. The CDR3 is made up of 13 amino acids. The CDR3 sequence: CASSVGLGDEQYF. For the CDR3, the DNA is TGTGCCAGCAGCGTGGGATTAGGGGACGAGCAGTACTTC.

This chain joins TRBV7-2 and TRBJ2-5; 11 nucleotides align to TRBD2. Germline CDR1 is SGHTA and CDR2 is FQGNSA. The J segment lost 11 bases and the V segment lost 6 bases, leaving 14 bases of the junction unmatched. The CDR3 sequence is 15 residues long. CDR3 coding DNA: TGTGCCAGCAGACCAGGACTAGCGGGTAACAATGAGCAGTACTTC. It is translated as CASRPGLAGNNEQYF.

V is TRBV7-2 and J is TRBJ1-2; the D gene is possibly TRBD1 (6 bases). Germline V gene lookup returns CDR1 SGHTA and CDR2 FQGNSA. This CDR3 region has 15 residues. Trimming removed 5 bases from V and 5 bases from J, with 18 bases in between. For the CDR3, the DNA is TGTGCCAGCAGCCCCTTGGCCGGGGGCGATTATGGCTACACCTTC. It is translated as CASSPLAGGDYGYTF.

The chain uses TRBV28 and TRBJ1-1, with D possibly being TRBD1 (6 bases). V was shortened by 6 bases and J by 4 bases, with 15 bases between the two germline ends. The CDR3 sequence is 14 residues long. In germline, CDR1 is MDHEN, CDR2 SYDVKM. The CDR3 nucleotides read TGTGCCAGCAGCTCGGTTGGGGGCACCACTGAAGCTTTCTTT. This sequence encodes CASSSVGGTTEAFF.

This clonotype was seen more than once but under ten times. CDR3 loop: CASGQRSYEQYF. Here the CDR3 DNA reads TGTGCCAGCGGACAGCGCTCCTACGAGCAGTACTTC. The V gene is TRBV7-2, the J gene TRBJ2-7; D is possibly TRBD1 (6 bases). The CDR3 length is 12 residues. With 8 bases removed from V and 0 bases from J, the gap between germline ends came to 8 bases. Germline values: CDR1 SGHTA, CDR2 FQGNSA.

V is TRBV20-1 and J is TRBJ2-5; either TRBD1 or TRBD2 may supply D (5 bases each). This CDR3 has 14 amino acids. Trimming stripped 7 bases from V and 11 bases from J, with 26 bases between. CDR1 DFQATT and CDR2 SNEGSKA come from the germline V gene (reference sequence). CDR3 coding DNA: TGCAGTGTCGGGCTAGCCAACTGGGGGAATGAGCAGTACTTC. Residues: CSVGLANWGNEQYF.

This clonotype was seen only a few times. The chain has TRBV5-1 and TRBJ1-6, with 8 bases that match TRBD1. Trimming removed 3 bases from V and 8 bases from J; junction bases left unmatched: 4. Germline V lookup: CDR1 SGHRS, CDR2 YFSETQ. The CDR3 totals 14 residues. The CDR3 DNA reads as TGCGCCAGCAGCTCGGACAGGGAGGATTCACCCCTCCACTTT. Translating it yields CASSSDREDSPLHF. Based on the CDR3 plus reference TRBV5-1 and TRBJ1-6, the full variable domain is KAGVTQTPRYLIKTRGQQVTLSCSPISGHRSVSWYQQTPGQGLQFLFEYFSETQRNKGNFPGRFSGRQFSNSRSEMNVSTLELGDSALYLCASSSDREDSPLHFGNGTRLTVT.

Note on this clonotype: A junction end diverges from the germline sequence, so it may reflect a read error. The J gene is TRBJ2-1, the V gene TRBV5-1, with a tentative D call TRBD2 (5 bases). The CDR3 spans 13 residues. Germline assignment: CDR1 SGHRS and CDR2 YFSETQ. The CDR3 here is CASSTGLYNEQFF. The CDR3 coding sequence is TGCGCCAGCAGCACCGGACTCTACAATGAGCAGTTCTTT.